Listed below are T cell receptor beta chains from one sample, sequenced in a study of response to subunit inactivated influenza vaccine. One entry per CDR3 protein results from TCRdb running MiXCR on the RT-PCR reads. The sample includes fewer than 700,000 distinct CDR3 sequences, over 10% of them seen just once. Material: PBMCs from blood, obtained 40 to 50 days after vaccination. The receptors were gathered from a man aged 50 to 60 who received an inactivated influenza vaccine. The CDR3 runs from the conserved cysteine through the conserved F or W. The D gene is left open where the match is weak. Only some rows state a clone size, as once, few, many or a class for expanded clones.

J gene: TRBJ2-1
D gene: -
clone size: -
V gene: TRBV20-1
CDR3 DNA: TGCAGTGCGAGAGGGGGGTCACGACTCAATGAGCAGTTCTTC
CDR3 protein: CSARGGSRLNEQFF

J gene: TRBJ2-5
D gene: -
clone size: few
V gene: TRBV21-1
CDR3 DNA: TGTGCCAGCAGCAAAGCACAAACCGAGGACCGAGGAACACAATGGTCACAAGAGACCCAGTACTTC
CDR3 protein: CASSKAQTEDRGTQWSQETQYF

J gene: TRBJ2-7
D gene: TRBD2
clone size: -
V gene: TRBV9
CDR3 DNA: TGTGCCAGCAGCGTAGAGGGGGGACTAGCGGGATTCTACGAGCAGTACTTC
CDR3 protein: CASSVEGGLAGFYEQYF

J gene: TRBJ1-5
D gene: -
clone size: many
V gene: TRBV6-1
CDR3 DNA: TGTGCCAGCAGCCATGACCCGCAGGGCGGACAGCCCCAGCATTTT
CDR3 protein: CASSHDPQGGQPQHF

J gene: TRBJ2-7
D gene: -
clone size: -
V gene: TRBV5-1
CDR3 DNA: TGCGCCAGCAGCTACCGGACAGGATCAGGGGGGTACGAGCAGTACTTC
CDR3 protein: CASSYRTGSGGYEQYF

J gene: TRBJ2-7
D gene: -
clone size: -
V gene: TRBV7-6
CDR3 DNA: TGTGCCAGCAGCCTAGGACAGAGCAACGAGCAGTACTTC
CDR3 protein: CASSLGQSNEQYF

J gene: TRBJ2-7
D gene: -
clone size: -
V gene: TRBV21-1
CDR3 DNA: TGTGCCAGCAGCCCCCGGTGGCAGCTAGTCTACGAGCAGTACTTC
CDR3 protein: CASSPRWQLVYEQYF

J gene: TRBJ2-1
D gene: -
clone size: -
V gene: TRBV2
CDR3 DNA: TGTGCCAGCAGTGAAATTAGAAACAATGAGCAGTTCTTC
CDR3 protein: CASSEIRNNEQFF

J gene: TRBJ2-7
D gene: TRBD2
clone size: few
V gene: TRBV6-1
CDR3 DNA: TGTGCCAGCACAAGGTCACGTGGGAGCGGGAACTCCTACGAGCAGTACTTC
CDR3 protein: CASTRSRGSGNSYEQYF

J gene: TRBJ2-3
D gene: TRBD1
clone size: few
V gene: TRBV20-1
CDR3 DNA: TGCAGTGCGTTAACAGGGGGGTTCCCAGATACGCAGTATTTT
CDR3 protein: CSALTGGFPDTQYF

J gene: TRBJ1-6
D gene: -
clone size: few
V gene: TRBV28
CDR3 DNA: TGTGCCAGCAGTTTATCTGGACAGTATGCCTATAATTCACCCCTCCACTTT
CDR3 protein: CASSLSGQYAYNSPLHF

J gene: TRBJ1-2
D gene: -
clone size: -
V gene: TRBV7-9
CDR3 DNA: TGTGCCAGCAGCTTATCACGGGGCAGTTACTATGGCTACACCTTC
CDR3 protein: CASSLSRGSYYGYTF

J gene: TRBJ2-7
D gene: -
clone size: few
V gene: TRBV10-3
CDR3 DNA: TGTGCCATCAGTGATCGCGGAAAGACAGGAAGGTACTACGAGCAGTACTTC
CDR3 protein: CAISDRGKTGRYYEQYF

J gene: TRBJ2-7
D gene: -
clone size: few
V gene: TRBV10-3
CDR3 DNA: TGTGCCATCAGTGGACCCGACAGGACAAACTCCTACGAGCAGTACTTC
CDR3 protein: CAISGPDRTNSYEQYF

J gene: TRBJ2-1
D gene: TRBD2
clone size: -
V gene: TRBV28
CDR3 DNA: TGTGCCAGCAGCCCCGGGACTAGTTTTCGAAATGAGCAGTTCTTC
CDR3 protein: CASSPGTSFRNEQFF

J gene: TRBJ2-7
D gene: -
clone size: once
V gene: TRBV28
CDR3 DNA: TGTGCCAGTAAAGAAGGGCCCGTCGCTTCCTACGAGCAGTACTTC
CDR3 protein: CASKEGPVASYEQYF

J gene: TRBJ2-1
D gene: TRBD2
clone size: -
V gene: TRBV2
CDR3 DNA: TGTGCCAGCAGTGATAGGACTAGCGGGAGGCGGGGTATTGAACAGTTCTTC
CDR3 protein: CASSDRTSGRRGIEQFF

J gene: TRBJ2-2
D gene: -
clone size: -
V gene: TRBV15
CDR3 DNA: TGTGCCACCAGCAACCCTCGATGGGGCAGGGTCACCGGGGAGCTGTTTTTT
CDR3 protein: CATSNPRWGRVTGELFF

J gene: TRBJ2-3
D gene: -
clone size: few
V gene: TRBV6-1
CDR3 DNA: TGTGCCAGCAGTGAGACAGGGAGGGCCACAGATACGCAGTATTTT
CDR3 protein: CASSETGRATDTQYF

J gene: TRBJ2-1
D gene: TRBD2
clone size: -
V gene: TRBV5-1
CDR3 DNA: TGCGCCAGCAGCACGGGACTATCATATGAGCAGTTCTTC
CDR3 protein: CASSTGLSYEQFF

J gene: TRBJ1-1
D gene: -
clone size: -
V gene: TRBV2
CDR3 DNA: TGTGCCAGCACCCCGGAAGCAGGTATCGCCACTGAAGCTTTCTTT
CDR3 protein: CASTPEAGIATEAFF

J gene: TRBJ2-7
D gene: TRBD2
clone size: few
V gene: TRBV3-1
CDR3 DNA: TGTGCCAGCAGCCAAGTGCCAGCGGGAGGAGAGCAGTACTTC
CDR3 protein: CASSQVPAGGEQYF

J gene: TRBJ2-3
D gene: TRBD2
clone size: few
V gene: TRBV12-3/TRBV12-4
CDR3 DNA: TGTGCCAGCAGACGGACTAGCGGGGGGGCTAGGACAGATACGCAGTATTTT
CDR3 protein: CASRRTSGGARTDTQYF

J gene: TRBJ1-5
D gene: TRBD1
clone size: few
V gene: TRBV5-6
CDR3 DNA: TGTGCCAGCAGCCCAGCCGGGACAGATCAGCCCCAGCATTTT
CDR3 protein: CASSPAGTDQPQHF

J gene: TRBJ2-3
D gene: TRBD2
clone size: few
V gene: TRBV7-9
CDR3 DNA: TGTGCCAGCAGCTTAGGGGCTAGCGGGAGTGCAGATACGCAGTATTTT
CDR3 protein: CASSLGASGSADTQYF

J gene: TRBJ2-1
D gene: -
clone size: few
V gene: TRBV15
CDR3 DNA: TGTGCCACCAGCAGAGATCGTAGGTCATACAATGAGCAGTTCTTC
CDR3 protein: CATSRDRRSYNEQFF

J gene: TRBJ2-3
D gene: -
clone size: few
V gene: TRBV12-3/TRBV12-4
CDR3 DNA: TGTGCCAGCAGCTACCAACAGGGCGAAACGCAGTATTTT
CDR3 protein: CASSYQQGETQYF

J gene: TRBJ2-7
D gene: -
clone size: few
V gene: TRBV29-1
CDR3 DNA: TGCAGCGTTGTGGGGTTGGGGTCCCTGAGCTCCTACGAGCAGTACTTC
CDR3 protein: CSVVGLGSLSSYEQYF

J gene: TRBJ2-3
D gene: TRBD2
clone size: once
V gene: TRBV10-3
CDR3 DNA: TGTGCCATCAGTGAGTCGAACGGCGGGAGGGGAGATACGCAGTATTTT
CDR3 protein: CAISESNGGRGDTQYF

J gene: TRBJ1-1
D gene: -
clone size: -
V gene: TRBV6-2/TRBV6-3
CDR3 DNA: TGTGCCAGCAGTTACGATTACGGTCGAGGGGGATTGACTGAAGCTTTCTTT
CDR3 protein: CASSYDYGRGGLTEAFF

J gene: TRBJ2-3
D gene: -
clone size: medium-sized
V gene: TRBV29-1
CDR3 DNA: TGCAGCGTTGAGTCCGGGGTAGGCACAGATACGCAGTATTTT
CDR3 protein: CSVESGVGTDTQYF

J gene: TRBJ1-5
D gene: -
clone size: few
V gene: TRBV12-3/TRBV12-4
CDR3 DNA: TGTGCCAGCACGGGAGCCCGTAGTCAGCCCCAGCATTTT
CDR3 protein: CASTGARSQPQHF

J gene: TRBJ2-2
D gene: TRBD1
clone size: many
V gene: TRBV12-3/TRBV12-4
CDR3 DNA: TGTGCCAGTCGGCTGGGACAGGGTTACACCGGGGAGCTGTTTTTT
CDR3 protein: CASRLGQGYTGELFF

J gene: TRBJ2-4
D gene: TRBD2
clone size: -
V gene: TRBV4-2
CDR3 DNA: TGTGCCAGCAGCCAAGATCTTGGGACTAGCGGGGGGGCCAATTCGAGGAACATTCAGTACTTC
CDR3 protein: CASSQDLGTSGGANSRNIQYF

J gene: TRBJ2-3
D gene: -
clone size: few
V gene: TRBV10-3
CDR3 DNA: TGTGCCATCAGTGGTAAGGGTTCAAGCACAGATACGCAGTATTTT
CDR3 protein: CAISGKGSSTDTQYF

J gene: TRBJ1-4
D gene: -
clone size: -
V gene: TRBV12-3/TRBV12-4
CDR3 DNA: TGTGCCAGCAGTTTATACACCCCTGAAAAACTGTTTTTT
CDR3 protein: CASSLYTPEKLFF

J gene: TRBJ2-7
D gene: TRBD2
clone size: -
V gene: TRBV25-1
CDR3 DNA: TGTGCCAGCAGTGAGTCGGGACTAGCGTCCTACGAGCAGTACTTC
CDR3 protein: CASSESGLASYEQYF

J gene: TRBJ2-5
D gene: -
clone size: many
V gene: TRBV10-3
CDR3 DNA: TGTGCCATCAGTGATGGTGTGTCTGAGACCCAGTACTTC
CDR3 protein: CAISDGVSETQYF

J gene: TRBJ2-2
D gene: -
clone size: many
V gene: TRBV6-1
CDR3 DNA: TGTGCCAGCAGTGGGACGGTGAACACCGGGGAGCTGTTTTTT
CDR3 protein: CASSGTVNTGELFF

J gene: TRBJ2-7
D gene: -
clone size: few
V gene: TRBV7-9
CDR3 DNA: TGTGCCAGCAGCTTAGGGGTGAGGCCGGAACCGTACTTC
CDR3 protein: CASSLGVRPEPYF

J gene: TRBJ2-7
D gene: TRBD2
clone size: few
V gene: TRBV5-1
CDR3 DNA: TGCGCCAGCAGCTTACCACTAGCGGGAGTAAGTTACGAGCAGTACTTC
CDR3 protein: CASSLPLAGVSYEQYF

J gene: TRBJ1-4
D gene: -
clone size: -
V gene: TRBV6-1
CDR3 DNA: TGTGCCAGCAGAGATCAGGGACGGAATGAAAAACTGTTTTTT
CDR3 protein: CASRDQGRNEKLFF

J gene: TRBJ2-1
D gene: TRBD1
clone size: -
V gene: TRBV7-8
CDR3 DNA: TGTGCCAGCAGCCCCGGGACAGGGGGTTTGATTGAGCAGTTCTTC
CDR3 protein: CASSPGTGGLIEQFF

J gene: TRBJ2-3
D gene: -
clone size: -
V gene: TRBV7-2
CDR3 DNA: TGTGCCAGCAGCTTAGCTCCGCTAGGCACAGATACGCAGTATTTT
CDR3 protein: CASSLAPLGTDTQYF

J gene: TRBJ2-1
D gene: TRBD2
clone size: -
V gene: TRBV20-1
CDR3 DNA: TGCTGTGCTAGAGACGGTGGACTAGCGGGGGACTACAATGAGCAGTTCTTC
CDR3 protein: CCARDGGLAGDYNEQFF

J gene: TRBJ2-1
D gene: TRBD2
clone size: -
V gene: TRBV19
CDR3 DNA: TGTGCCAGTAGACCCACTAGCGGGGTCTACAATGAGCAGTTCTTC
CDR3 protein: CASRPTSGVYNEQFF

J gene: TRBJ2-4
D gene: TRBD2
clone size: few
V gene: TRBV11-2
CDR3 DNA: TGTGCCAGCAGCTCCCGAGATAGCGGGGGGGCCGGAAACATTCAGTACTTC
CDR3 protein: CASSSRDSGGAGNIQYF

J gene: TRBJ2-1
D gene: -
clone size: many
V gene: TRBV29-1
CDR3 DNA: TGCAGCGTTGAGCCGACAGTCAATGAGCAGTTCTTC
CDR3 protein: CSVEPTVNEQFF

J gene: TRBJ1-6
D gene: -
clone size: few
V gene: TRBV6-1
CDR3 DNA: TGTGCCAGCAGTGAACGAGCAGGCAATTCACCCCTCCACTTT
CDR3 protein: CASSERAGNSPLHF

J gene: TRBJ1-3
D gene: -
clone size: few
V gene: TRBV7-2
CDR3 DNA: TGTGCCAGCAGCTTAGCGACAGGTCCTGGAAACACCATATATTTT
CDR3 protein: CASSLATGPGNTIYF

J gene: TRBJ2-1
D gene: -
clone size: -
V gene: TRBV24-1
CDR3 DNA: TGTGCCACCAGTGAAACACCCTCTAGGAGTGAGCAGTTCTTC
CDR3 protein: CATSETPSRSEQFF

J gene: TRBJ2-7
D gene: -
clone size: once
V gene: TRBV4-2
CDR3 DNA: TGTGCCAGCAGCGAATTTCCCAGGGCGACTGAGCAGTACTTC
CDR3 protein: CASSEFPRATEQYF

J gene: TRBJ2-1
D gene: TRBD2
clone size: -
V gene: TRBV10-3
CDR3 DNA: TGTGCCATCACCGCGGGAGGGGGGGTGGAGTACAATGAGCAGTTCTTC
CDR3 protein: CAITAGGGVEYNEQFF

J gene: TRBJ1-1
D gene: -
clone size: many
V gene: TRBV5-1
CDR3 DNA: TGCGCCAGCAGCTTGGATTTGAACACTGAAGCTTTCTTT
CDR3 protein: CASSLDLNTEAFF

J gene: TRBJ2-7
D gene: TRBD2
clone size: -
V gene: TRBV20-1
CDR3 DNA: TGCAGTGCTCTACTAGCGGGAGGGCCGGACTACGAGCAGTACTTC
CDR3 protein: CSALLAGGPDYEQYF

J gene: TRBJ2-2
D gene: TRBD1
clone size: many
V gene: TRBV5-1
CDR3 DNA: TGCGCCAGCAGCCGCCAGACAGGGAGGAACACCGGGGAGCTGTTTTTT
CDR3 protein: CASSRQTGRNTGELFF

J gene: TRBJ2-5
D gene: -
clone size: -
V gene: TRBV11-2
CDR3 DNA: TGTGCCAGCAATAAGGACGGGCGTCGGAGAGAGACCCAGTACTTC
CDR3 protein: CASNKDGRRRETQYF

J gene: TRBJ2-1
D gene: -
clone size: -
V gene: TRBV28
CDR3 DNA: TGTGCCAGCACCCCATCGGGGACGGGGAACAATGAGCAGTTCTTC
CDR3 protein: CASTPSGTGNNEQFF